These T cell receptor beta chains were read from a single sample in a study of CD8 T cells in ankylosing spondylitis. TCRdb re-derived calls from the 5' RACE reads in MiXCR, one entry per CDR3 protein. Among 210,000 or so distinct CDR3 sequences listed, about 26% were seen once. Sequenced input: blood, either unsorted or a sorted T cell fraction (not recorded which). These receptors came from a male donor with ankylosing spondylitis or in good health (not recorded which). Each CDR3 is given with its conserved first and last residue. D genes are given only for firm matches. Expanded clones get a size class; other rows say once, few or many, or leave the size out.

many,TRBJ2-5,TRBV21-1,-,CASSKRGYETQYF,TGTGCCAGCAGCAAACGGGGGTACGAGACCCAGTACTTC
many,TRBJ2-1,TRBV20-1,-,CSVDLATNEQFF,TGCAGCGTAGACCTAGCCACCAATGAGCAGTTCTTC
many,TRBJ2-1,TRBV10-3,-,CAISDGGDYNEQFF,TGTGCCATCAGTGATGGTGGGGATTACAATGAGCAGTTCTTC
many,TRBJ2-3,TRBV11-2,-,CASSPQLAALSTDTQYF,TGTGCCAGCAGCCCCCAGCTTGCGGCCCTTAGCACAGATACGCAGTATTTT
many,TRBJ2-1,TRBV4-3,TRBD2,CASSQDTPGGAYNEQFF,TGCGCCAGCAGCCAAGATACCCCGGGAGGTGCCTACAATGAGCAGTTCTTC
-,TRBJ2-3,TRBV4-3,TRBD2,CASSQGTSGRPDTQYF,TGCGCCAGCAGCCAGGGGACTAGCGGGAGGCCAGATACGCAGTATTTT
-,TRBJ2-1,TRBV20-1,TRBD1,CSATIWDRSSNEQFF,TGCAGTGCTACCATTTGGGACAGGTCAAGCAATGAGCAGTTCTTC
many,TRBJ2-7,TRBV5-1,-,CASSLEPYEQYF,TGCGCCAGCAGCTTGGAACCCTACGAGCAGTACTTC
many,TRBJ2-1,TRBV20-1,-,CSASLAGEQFF,TGCAGTGCTAGTCTCGCGGGTGAGCAGTTCTTC
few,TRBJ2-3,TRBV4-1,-,CASSDPTFGTDTQYF,TGCGCCAGCAGTGACCCGACTTTCGGCACAGATACGCAGTATTTT
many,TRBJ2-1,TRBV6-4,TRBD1,CASSDSKIKPGTGGSEQFF,TGTGCCAGCAGTGACTCGAAGATAAAGCCCGGGACAGGGGGTTCTGAGCAGTTCTTC
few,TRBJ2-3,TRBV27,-,CASRKVLGMRTTDTQYF,TGTGCCAGCAGAAAGGTTCTGGGAATGAGGACCACAGATACGCAGTATTTT
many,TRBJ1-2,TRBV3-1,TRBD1,CASSPWIGGRDGGYTF,TGTGCCAGCAGCCCCTGGATAGGGGGCAGGGACGGAGGATACACCTTC
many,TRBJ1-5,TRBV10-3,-,CAISEDQDGQQHF,TGTGCCATCAGTGAGGATCAGGACGGACAACAGCATTTT
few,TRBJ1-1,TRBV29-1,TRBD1,CSVRTGHEAFF,TGCAGCGTACGGACAGGGCACGAAGCTTTCTTT
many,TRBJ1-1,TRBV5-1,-,CASFPHDGATEAFF,TGCGCCAGCTTCCCCCATGACGGAGCCACTGAAGCTTTCTTT
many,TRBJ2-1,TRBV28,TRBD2,CASSKSGRGAYNEQFF,TGTGCCAGCAGTAAAAGCGGGAGGGGCGCCTACAATGAGCAGTTCTTC
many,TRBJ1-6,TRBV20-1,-,CSAGEDVNSPLHF,TGCAGTGCTGGGGAGGACGTGAATTCACCCCTCCACTTT
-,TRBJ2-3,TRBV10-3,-,CAISQGYTDTQYF,TGTGCCATCAGTCAGGGCTATACAGATACGCAGTATTTT
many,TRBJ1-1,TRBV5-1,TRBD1,CASSPGQGARNTEAFF,TGCGCCAGCAGCCCGGGACAGGGGGCGCGGAACACTGAAGCTTTCTTT
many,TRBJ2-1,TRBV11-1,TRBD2,CASSYTSRGLAAKNEQFF,TGTGCCAGCAGCTATACGAGCCGGGGACTAGCGGCTAAAAATGAGCAGTTCTTC
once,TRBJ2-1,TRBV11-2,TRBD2,CASTHPLRNTSGRPSYNEQFF,TGTGCCAGCACCCACCCTCTGCGTAATACTAGCGGGAGGCCCTCCTACAATGAGCAGTTCTTC
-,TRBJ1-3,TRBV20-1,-,CSAREGPLTGNTIYF,TGCAGTGCTAGGGAGGGGCCCCTGACTGGAAACACCATATATTTT
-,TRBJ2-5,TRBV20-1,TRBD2,CSGTSGTETQYF,TGCAGTGGAACTAGCGGGACAGAGACCCAGTACTTC
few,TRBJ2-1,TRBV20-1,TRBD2,CSAARTSGTYNEQFF,TGCAGTGCTGCCAGGACTAGCGGGACCTACAATGAGCAGTTCTTC
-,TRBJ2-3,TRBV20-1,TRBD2,CSARTSVADTQYF,TGCAGTGCTAGAACTAGCGTTGCAGATACGCAGTATTTT
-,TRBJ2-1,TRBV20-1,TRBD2,CSAQSGRGYNEQFF,TGCAGTGCCCAAAGCGGGAGGGGTTACAATGAGCAGTTCTTC
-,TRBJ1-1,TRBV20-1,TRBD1,CSAGQGMNTEAFF,TGCAGTGCTGGACAGGGTATGAACACTGAAGCTTTCTTT
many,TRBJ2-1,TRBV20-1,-,CSASLAPTLNEQFF,TGCAGTGCTAGCCTAGCGCCAACACTGAATGAGCAGTTCTTC
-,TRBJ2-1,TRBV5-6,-,CASSLRTVAQFF,TGTGCCAGCAGCCTGCGGACAGTCGCACAGTTCTTC
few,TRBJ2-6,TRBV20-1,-,CSALSTLSGANVLTF,TGCAGTGCGCTCTCCACCCTCTCTGGGGCCAACGTCCTGACTTTC
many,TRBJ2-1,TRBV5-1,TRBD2,CASSLGTSGRAYEQFF,TGCGCCAGCAGCTTGGGGACTAGCGGGAGGGCTTATGAGCAGTTCTTC
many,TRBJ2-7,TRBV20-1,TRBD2,CSSQPGLAGGGQYF,TGCAGTTCTCAACCGGGACTAGCGGGAGGAGGGCAGTACTTC
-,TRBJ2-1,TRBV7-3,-,CASSLQPGEYNEQFF,TGTGCCAGCAGCTTACAACCCGGGGAATACAATGAGCAGTTCTTC
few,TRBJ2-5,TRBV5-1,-,CASSGGKTQYF,TGCGCCAGCAGCGGGGGGAAGACCCAGTACTTC
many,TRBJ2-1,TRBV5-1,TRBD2,CASSTTSGSYNEQFF,TGCGCCAGCAGCACGACTAGCGGGAGTTACAATGAGCAGTTCTTC
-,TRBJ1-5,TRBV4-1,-,CASSQDRDGQPQHF,TGCGCCAGCAGCCAAGACAGGGATGGGCAGCCCCAGCATTTT
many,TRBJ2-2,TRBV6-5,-,CASSYRGAAGELFF,TGTGCCAGCAGTTACAGGGGGGCAGCCGGGGAGCTGTTTTTT
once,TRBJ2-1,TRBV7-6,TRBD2,CASSSRASGRGNEQFF,TGTGCCAGCAGCTCCCGGGCTAGCGGGAGAGGGAATGAGCAGTTCTTC
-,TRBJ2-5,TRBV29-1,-,CSVAPVLGETQYF,TGCAGCGTTGCCCCGGTATTAGGAGAGACCCAGTACTTC
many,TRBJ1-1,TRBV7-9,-,CASSLALGGTEAFF,TGTGCCAGCAGCTTAGCCCTCGGGGGCACTGAAGCTTTCTTT
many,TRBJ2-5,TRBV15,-,CATSRDPASDETQYF,TGTGCCACCAGCAGAGATCCGGCTAGTGATGAGACCCAGTACTTC
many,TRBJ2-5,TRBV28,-,CASSPGVETQYF,TGTGCCAGCAGTCCAGGGGTAGAGACCCAGTACTTC
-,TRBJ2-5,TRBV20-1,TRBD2,CSAAGLAGVRGTQYF,TGCAGTGCTGCGGGACTAGCGGGAGTTAGGGGGACCCAGTACTTC
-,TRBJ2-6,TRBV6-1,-,CASTDNRSGANVLTF,TGTGCCAGCACGGACAACCGCTCTGGGGCCAACGTCCTGACTTTC
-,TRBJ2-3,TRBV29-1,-,CSVNWFSFTDTQYF,TGCAGCGTGAATTGGTTTAGCTTCACAGATACGCAGTATTTT
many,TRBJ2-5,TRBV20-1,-,CSALDGGGETQYF,TGCAGTGCCTTAGACGGGGGAGGAGAGACCCAGTACTTC
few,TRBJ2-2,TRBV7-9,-,CASSPGMVPGELFF,TGTGCCAGCAGCCCTGGGATGGTCCCCGGGGAGCTGTTTTTT
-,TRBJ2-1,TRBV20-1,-,CSASVEAKIYNEQFF,TGCAGTGCTAGTGTGGAAGCGAAAATCTACAATGAGCAGTTCTTC
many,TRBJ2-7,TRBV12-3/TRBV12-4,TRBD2,CASRGAGLRNEQYF,TGTGCCAGCAGGGGAGCGGGACTGAGAAACGAGCAGTACTTC
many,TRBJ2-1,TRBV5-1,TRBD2,CASSPLAGALGDYNEQFF,TGCGCCAGCAGCCCTCTAGCGGGAGCTTTGGGAGACTACAATGAGCAGTTCTTC